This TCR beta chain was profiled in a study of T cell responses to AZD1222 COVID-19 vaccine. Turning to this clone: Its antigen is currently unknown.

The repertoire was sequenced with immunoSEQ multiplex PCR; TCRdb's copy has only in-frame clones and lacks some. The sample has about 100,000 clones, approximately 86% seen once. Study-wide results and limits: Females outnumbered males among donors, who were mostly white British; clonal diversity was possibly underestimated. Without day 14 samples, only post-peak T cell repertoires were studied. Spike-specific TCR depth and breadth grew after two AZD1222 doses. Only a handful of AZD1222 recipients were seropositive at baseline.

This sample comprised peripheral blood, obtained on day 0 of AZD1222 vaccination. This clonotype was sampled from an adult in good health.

In DNA form, the CDR3 reads TGTGCCAGCAGTTACTCGATCGGGGGGACTGAAGCTTTCTTT. Its protein product is CASSYSIGGTEAFF. V usage is TRBV6-2 or TRBV6-3 and J usage is TRBJ1-1; TRBD1 might be the D (5 bases). The CDR3 has 14 amino acids. The germline V and J ends were trimmed by 0 bases and 5 bases, with 10 bases remaining between them. In germline, CDR1 is MNHEY, CDR2 SVGEGT.